This record covers a single T cell receptor (beta chain). These data come from a study of blood T cell repertoires in COVID-19. Germline lookup yields CDR1 GTSNPN and CDR2 SVGIG (reference sequence). Trimming shortened V by 2 bases and J by 4 bases, and 18 bases separated the two germline ends. The CDR3 covers 17 residues. The protocol was immunoSEQ multiplex PCR, while the TCRdb copy is restricted to in-frame clones and leaves out a portion. Altogether about 190,000 clones are present, roughly 91% being singletons, with the ten largest covering about 4.5%. The gene calls are TRBV30 and TRBJ2-6, with TRBD1 as a possible D gene (5 bases). The source material was peripheral blood. The clonotype comes from a human donor in a cohort sampled during active COVID-19. CDR3 DNA: TGTGCCTGGAGTCCCCTGGGTGGGGCCCAGGGGGCCAACGTCCTGACTTTC. Translated: CAWSPLGGAQGANVLTF.